This TCR beta chain appears in the sequencing data of a study of Tregs in tolerant kidney transplant recipients. Regarding this clone: Read data end 3 residues before the CDR3 end; the end is taken from the germline J gene.

The nonmyeloablative bone marrow transplants came from related graft donors, with transient mixed chimerism. CDR3 length: 13 residues. Germline V CDR1 and CDR2: LNHDA, SQIVND (reference sequence). Trimming cost V 4 bases and J 5 bases, with 9 bases left between them. The repertoire was sequenced with immunoSEQ multiplex PCR; TCRdb's copy has only in-frame clones and lacks some. The sample has 15,000 or so clones; the top ten hold just over 3.5%. Sequencing used CD4+ T cells from blood (PBMCs), obtained 12 months after the transplant. The source of this sequence is a human patient who received a combined kidney and bone marrow transplant. Some T cells may possibly be graft donor cells. This rearrangement joins TRBV19 to TRBJ1-5; D may be TRBD1 (6 bases). The CDR3 spells CASSTQGDQPQHF. CDR3 DNA, as far as it was read: TGTGCCAGTAGTACACAGGGAGATCAGCCC.